Listed below are T cell receptor beta chains from one sample, sequenced in a study of T cell changes during pregnancy in multiple sclerosis. The data were produced by immunoSEQ multiplex PCR, yet TCRdb's version contains in-frame clones alone and is incomplete. The table lists approximately 44,000 clones, 85% to 95% of them singletons. Source: CD4+ T cells from peripheral blood mononuclear cells, taken in the third trimester of pregnancy. These receptors originate from a female donor with multiple sclerosis, enrolled in a pregnancy study. Both conserved end residues are part of each CDR3. The order of the fields is CDR3 protein, CDR3 DNA, J gene, CDR3 length, clone size, D gene, V gene. A D gene is named only where the DNA matches it firmly. A clone size is listed for some rows: how often the clone was seen (once, few, many), or a class if it is expanded.

CASSSGQYTYEQYF | TGTGCCAGCAGCTCTGGACAGTACACCTACGAGCAGTACTTC | TRBJ2-7 | 14 | NA | NA | TRBV5-5
CASSQPKQGLGTDTQYF | TGTGCCAGCAGCCAACCAAAACAGGGCTTGGGCACAGATACGCAGTATTTT | TRBJ2-3 | 17 | NA | NA | TRBV5-4
CASSPSRAGNEQFF | TGTGCCAGCAGCCCAAGTCGGGCGGGGAATGAGCAGTTCTTC | TRBJ2-1 | 14 | once | NA | TRBV7-6
CASSPIRREGSEQYF | TGTGCCAGCAGCCCAATTCGACGGGAGGGTTCCGAGCAGTACTTC | TRBJ2-7 | 15 | NA | TRBD2 | TRBV6-6
CASSLAGVSEQYF | TGTGCCAGCAGCTTAGCGGGAGTAAGCGAGCAGTACTTC | TRBJ2-7 | 13 | NA | NA | TRBV7-9
CASSPGGAVYNEQFF | TGTGCCAGCAGTCCCGGGGGGGCGGTGTACAATGAGCAGTTCTTC | TRBJ2-1 | 15 | NA | TRBD2 | TRBV7-3
CSVEWGPGELFF | TGCAGCGTTGAATGGGGCCCCGGGGAGCTGTTTTTT | TRBJ2-2 | 12 | NA | NA | TRBV29-1
CASSQVGQRYGYTF | TGTGCCAGCAGTCAAGTGGGACAGAGATATGGCTACACCTTC | TRBJ1-2 | 14 | NA | TRBD1 | TRBV6-5
CAWSLSLYDTEAFF | TGTGCCTGGAGCCTTTCCCTCTACGACACTGAAGCTTTCTTT | TRBJ1-1 | 14 | once | NA | TRBV30
CASSTSRQGVVSYNEQFF | TGTGCCAGCAGCACCTCACGACAGGGTGTCGTCTCATACAATGAGCAGTTCTTC | TRBJ2-1 | 18 | NA | NA | TRBV21-1
CASSLGTNYEQYF | TGCGCCAGCAGCCTCGGGACAAATTACGAGCAGTACTTC | TRBJ2-7 | 13 | NA | NA | TRBV5-1
CARGGQGAFNYGYTF | TGTGCCAGGGGGGGACAGGGGGCGTTTAACTATGGCTACACCTTC | TRBJ1-2 | 15 | NA | TRBD1 | TRBV2
CSAVSEASGRGRSYNEQFF | TGCAGCGCGGTCTCCGAGGCTAGCGGGAGGGGACGCTCCTACAATGAGCAGTTCTTC | TRBJ2-1 | 19 | once | TRBD2 | TRBV29-1
CASSVHTDGTQYF | TGTGCCAGCAGCGTGCATACAGACGGGACCCAGTACTTC | TRBJ2-5 | 13 | NA | NA | TRBV9
CASSRDSYEQYF | TGTGCCAGCAGCCGGGACAGCTACGAGCAGTACTTC | TRBJ2-7 | 12 | NA | TRBD1 | TRBV5-6
CASSEEGTHGYTF | TGTGCCAGCAGTGAAGAGGGGACACATGGCTACACCTTC | TRBJ1-2 | 13 | NA | NA | TRBV6-1
CASSLSGGGREQYF | TGTGCCAGCAGCTTGTCGGGAGGCGGACGCGAGCAGTACTTC | TRBJ2-7 | 14 | NA | TRBD2 | TRBV7-2
CASSLEGLAGGPSNEQFF | TGTGCCAGCAGCTTGGAGGGACTAGCGGGAGGGCCCAGTAATGAGCAGTTCTTC | TRBJ2-1 | 18 | NA | TRBD2 | TRBV5-4
CASTESPPANTEAFF | TGTGCCAGCACCGAAAGCCCTCCTGCGAACACTGAAGCTTTCTTT | TRBJ1-1 | 15 | NA | NA | TRBV2
CASSASGTGVIDEAFF | TGTGCCAGCAGTGCCTCCGGGACAGGGGTAATCGATGAAGCTTTCTTT | TRBJ1-1 | 16 | NA | TRBD1 | TRBV6-1
CASSLTGFRNTIYF | TGTGCCAGCAGTTTGACAGGGTTTCGAAACACCATATATTTT | TRBJ1-3 | 14 | once | TRBD1 | TRBV28
CASSFGGTGELFF | TGTGCCAGTAGCTTTGGCGGTACCGGGGAGCTGTTTTTT | TRBJ2-2 | 13 | once | NA | TRBV19
CASSPDRVSYEQYF | TGTGCCAGCAGTCCGGACAGGGTGTCCTACGAGCAGTACTTC | TRBJ2-7 | 14 | NA | TRBD1 | TRBV6-1
CASARGGITDTQYF | TGTGCCAGCGCCAGAGGGGGAATCACAGATACGCAGTATTTT | TRBJ2-3 | 14 | NA | NA | TRBV6-1
CASSQEITGVDGYTF | TGTGCCAGCAGCCAAGAAATTACAGGGGTTGATGGCTACACCTTC | TRBJ1-2 | 15 | NA | TRBD1 | TRBV4-2
CASSSPDGLAGVYNEQFF | TGTGCCAGCAGCTCGCCCGACGGACTAGCGGGGGTATACAATGAGCAGTTCTTC | TRBJ2-1 | 18 | NA | TRBD2 | TRBV11-2
CASSEALAGRGGYTF | TGTGCCAGCAGTGAAGCATTGGCGGGGAGAGGCGGCTACACCTTC | TRBJ1-2 | 15 | few | NA | TRBV6-1
CASSLGGAGYTF | TGTGCCAGCAGCCTTGGAGGGGCTGGCTACACCTTC | TRBJ1-2 | 12 | NA | NA | TRBV6-5
CASSSEREIWKGVNEQFF | TGCGCCAGCAGCTCCGAGCGGGAGATTTGGAAGGGTGTTAATGAGCAGTTCTTC | TRBJ2-1 | 18 | NA | TRBD2 | TRBV5-1
CASSPRLDQPQHF | TGCGCCAGCAGCCCCCGGTTGGATCAGCCCCAGCATTTT | TRBJ1-5 | 13 | NA | NA | TRBV4-1
CASSQELAGSDEQFF | TGTGCCAGCAGCCAAGAACTAGCGGGCTCCGATGAGCAGTTCTTC | TRBJ2-1 | 15 | NA | TRBD2 | TRBV14
CASSRTDRAPLNEQFF | TGTGCCAGCAGCCGAACCGACAGGGCCCCCCTCAATGAGCAGTTCTTC | TRBJ2-1 | 16 | NA | TRBD1 | TRBV28
CASGLSWDRASNQPQHF | TGTGCTAGTGGTTTGTCCTGGGACAGGGCGAGCAATCAGCCCCAGCATTTT | TRBJ1-5 | 17 | NA | TRBD1 | TRBV12-5
CASSIGGGRTYNEQFF | TGTGCCAGTAGTATAGGAGGGGGTAGGACCTACAATGAGCAGTTCTTC | TRBJ2-1 | 16 | NA | NA | TRBV19
CASRLGLAGVETQYF | TGTGCCAGCAGGTTAGGACTAGCGGGAGTAGAGACCCAGTACTTC | TRBJ2-5 | 15 | NA | TRBD2 | TRBV6-1
CASSAQETNTGELFF | TGTGCCAGCAGCGCACAGGAGACGAACACCGGGGAGCTGTTTTTT | TRBJ2-2 | 15 | once | NA | TRBV9
CASSPLGRGQETQYF | TGTGCCAGCAGCCCCCTCGGGAGGGGACAAGAGACCCAGTACTTC | TRBJ2-5 | 15 | once | TRBD2 | TRBV5-6
CASSVGAANTGELFF | TGTGCCAGCAGCGTTGGGGCTGCGAACACCGGGGAGCTGTTTTTT | TRBJ2-2 | 15 | NA | NA | TRBV5-4
CASSSPASGRRDTQYF | TGTGCCAGCAGTTCACCAGCTAGCGGGAGAAGAGATACGCAGTATTTT | TRBJ2-3 | 16 | NA | TRBD2 | TRBV28
CASSSNSLLNEKLFF | TGTGCCAGCAGCTCGAATAGCCTCTTAAATGAAAAACTGTTTTTT | TRBJ1-4 | 15 | NA | NA | TRBV11-2
CASSLPMGLCSGEPQHF | TGTGCCAGCAGCCTACCCATGGGACTCTGCTCGGGGGAGCCCCAGCATTTT | TRBJ1-5 | 17 | NA | NA | TRBV27
CASSLVGRYEQYF | TGTGCCAGCAGCTTGGTGGGGCGCTACGAGCAGTACTTC | TRBJ2-7 | 13 | NA | NA | TRBV5-5
CASSLGLAGGFLGEQFF | TGTGCCAGCAGCTTAGGACTAGCGGGAGGTTTTTTAGGTGAGCAGTTCTTC | TRBJ2-1 | 17 | NA | TRBD2 | TRBV7-3
CASSLPGLSNQPQHF | TGTGCCAGCAGCTTACCAGGTCTTAGCAATCAGCCCCAGCATTTT | TRBJ1-5 | 15 | NA | NA | TRBV7-2
CASSLDGYEQYF | TGCGCCAGCAGCTTGGACGGGTACGAGCAGTACTTC | TRBJ2-7 | 12 | NA | NA | TRBV5-1